This T cell receptor (beta chain) was recovered during a study of spatial heterogeneity in lung cancer. Whole-study findings and limits: Expanded alpha and beta TCR counts within tumors tracked tumor mutation counts.

This clonotype was recorded at least ten times. Its antigen is currently unknown. CDR3 length equals 15 residues. With 5 bases removed from V and 0 bases from J, the gap between germline ends came to 13 bases. Germline CDR1 reads MDHEN; CDR2 reads SYDVKM. Stated time point: sample taken at primary tumor resection. A distinct unique molecular identifier was carried by each TCR cDNA molecule. TCRdb fed the 5' RACE reads into MiXCR, producing one record per CDR3 protein. The sample has about 100,000 distinct CDR3 sequences, about 4.4% seen once. The rearrangement joins TRBV28 to TRBJ1-2; possible D gene TRBD1, 6 bases. This material consisted of lung tumor tissue, taken at surgery. This TCR came from a male donor with early-stage non-small cell lung cancer. The CDR3 loop reads CASSTRQEANYGYTF. In DNA, the CDR3 is TGTGCCAGCAGTACCCGACAGGAAGCTAACTATGGCTACACCTTC.